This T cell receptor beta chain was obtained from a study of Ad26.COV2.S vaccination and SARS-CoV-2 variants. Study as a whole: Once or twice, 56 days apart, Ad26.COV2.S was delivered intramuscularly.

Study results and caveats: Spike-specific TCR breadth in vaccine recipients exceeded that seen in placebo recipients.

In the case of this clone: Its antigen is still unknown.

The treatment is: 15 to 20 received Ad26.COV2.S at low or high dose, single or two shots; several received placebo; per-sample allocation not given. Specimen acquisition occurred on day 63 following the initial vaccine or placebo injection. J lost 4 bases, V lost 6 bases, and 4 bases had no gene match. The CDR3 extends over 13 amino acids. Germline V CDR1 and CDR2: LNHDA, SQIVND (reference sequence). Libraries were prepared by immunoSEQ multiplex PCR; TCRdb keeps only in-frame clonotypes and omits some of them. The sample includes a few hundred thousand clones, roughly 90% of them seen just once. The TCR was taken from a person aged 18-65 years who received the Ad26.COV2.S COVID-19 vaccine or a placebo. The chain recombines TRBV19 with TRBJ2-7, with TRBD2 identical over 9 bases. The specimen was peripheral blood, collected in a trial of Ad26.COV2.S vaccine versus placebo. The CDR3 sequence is CASRPSGAYEQYF. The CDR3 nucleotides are TGTGCCAGTAGACCTAGCGGGGCTTACGAGCAGTACTTC.